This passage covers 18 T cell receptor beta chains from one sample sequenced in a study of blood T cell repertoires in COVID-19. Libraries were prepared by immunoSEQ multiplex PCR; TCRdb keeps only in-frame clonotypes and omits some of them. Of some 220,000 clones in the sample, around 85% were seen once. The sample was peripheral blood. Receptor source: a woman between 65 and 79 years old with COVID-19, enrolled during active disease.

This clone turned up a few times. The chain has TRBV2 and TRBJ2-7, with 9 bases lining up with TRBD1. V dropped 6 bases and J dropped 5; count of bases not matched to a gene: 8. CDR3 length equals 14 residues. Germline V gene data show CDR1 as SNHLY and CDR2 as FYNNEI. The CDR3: CASSRRQGGDEQYF. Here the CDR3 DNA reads TGTGCCAGCAGCCGCAGACAGGGGGGCGACGAGCAGTACTTC.

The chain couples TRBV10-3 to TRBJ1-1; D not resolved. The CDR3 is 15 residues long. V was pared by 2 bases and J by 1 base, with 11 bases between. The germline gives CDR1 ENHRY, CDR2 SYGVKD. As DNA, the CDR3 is TGTGCCATCAGTGAGGGTCAGCCAGGGAACACTGAAGCTTTCTTT. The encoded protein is CAISEGQPGNTEAFF.

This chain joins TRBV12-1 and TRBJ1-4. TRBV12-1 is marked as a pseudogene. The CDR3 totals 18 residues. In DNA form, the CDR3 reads TGTGCCAGCAGCTCTGAGGACAACAGGGACAGCCTAGCGGGAAAACTGTTTTTT. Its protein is CASSSEDNRDSLAGKLFF.

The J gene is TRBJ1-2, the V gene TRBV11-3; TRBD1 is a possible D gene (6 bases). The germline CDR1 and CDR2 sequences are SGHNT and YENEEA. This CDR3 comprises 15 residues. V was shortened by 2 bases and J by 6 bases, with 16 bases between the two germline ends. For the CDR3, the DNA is TGTGCCAGCAGCTTATTACGGACAGCGGACCATGGCTACACCTTC. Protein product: CASSLLRTADHGYTF.

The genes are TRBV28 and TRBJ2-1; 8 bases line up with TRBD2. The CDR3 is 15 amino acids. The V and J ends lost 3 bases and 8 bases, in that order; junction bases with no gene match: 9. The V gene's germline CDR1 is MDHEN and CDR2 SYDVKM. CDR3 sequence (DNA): TGTGCCAGCAGTTTTTTCGGGGGGGCCATCGATGAGCAGTTCTTC. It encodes CASSFFGGAIDEQFF.

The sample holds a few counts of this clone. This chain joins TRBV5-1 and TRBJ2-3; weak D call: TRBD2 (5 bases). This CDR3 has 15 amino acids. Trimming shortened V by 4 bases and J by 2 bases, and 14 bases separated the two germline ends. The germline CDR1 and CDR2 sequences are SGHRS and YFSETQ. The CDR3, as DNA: TGCGCCAGCAGCCCCACTGGACTTAACACAGATACGCAGTATTTT. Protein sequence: CASSPTGLNTDTQYF.

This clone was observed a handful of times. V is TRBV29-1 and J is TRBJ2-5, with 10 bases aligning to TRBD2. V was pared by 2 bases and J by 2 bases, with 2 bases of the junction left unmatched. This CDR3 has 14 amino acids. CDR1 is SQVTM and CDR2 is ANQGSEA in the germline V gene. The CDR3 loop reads CSVELAGGQETQYF. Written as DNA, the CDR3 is TGCAGCGTTGAATTAGCGGGAGGACAAGAGACCCAGTACTTC.

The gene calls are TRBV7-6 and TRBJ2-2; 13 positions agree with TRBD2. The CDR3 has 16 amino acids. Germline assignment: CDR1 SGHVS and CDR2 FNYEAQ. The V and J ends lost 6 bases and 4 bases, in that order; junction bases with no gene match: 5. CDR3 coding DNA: TGTGCCAGCAGTCGAAGACTAGCGGGAGGCACCGGGGAGCTGTTTTTT. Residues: CASSRRLAGGTGELFF.

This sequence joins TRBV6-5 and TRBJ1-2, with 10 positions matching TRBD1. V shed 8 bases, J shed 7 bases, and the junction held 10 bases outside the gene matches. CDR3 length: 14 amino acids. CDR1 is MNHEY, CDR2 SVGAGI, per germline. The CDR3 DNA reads TGTGCCAGCGGCAACCGGGACAGGGGTGGTGGCTACACCTTC. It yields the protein CASGNRDRGGGYTF.

CDR3 region: CASSSGGARPETQYF. CDR3 nucleotides: TGCGCCAGCAGCTCCGGGGGGGCGCGTCCAGAGACCCAGTACTTC. The rearrangement uses TRBV5-1 and TRBJ2-5; 8 nucleotides match TRBD2. Trimming at V came to 3 bases and at J to 4 bases, leaving 8 bases not matched to a gene. The CDR3 has 15 residues. The germline gives CDR1 SGHRS, CDR2 YFSETQ.

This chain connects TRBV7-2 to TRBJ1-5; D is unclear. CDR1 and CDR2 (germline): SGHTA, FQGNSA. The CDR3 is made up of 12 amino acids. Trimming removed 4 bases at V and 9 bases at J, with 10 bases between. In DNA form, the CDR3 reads TGTGCCAGCAGCTCCCCACTTGGGCCCCAGCATTTT. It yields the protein CASSSPLGPQHF.

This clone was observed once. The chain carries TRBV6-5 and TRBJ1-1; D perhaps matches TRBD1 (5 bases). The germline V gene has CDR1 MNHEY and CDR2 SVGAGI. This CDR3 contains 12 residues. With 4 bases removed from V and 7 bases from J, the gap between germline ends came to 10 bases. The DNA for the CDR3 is TGTGCCAGCAGTTCCGGACACCTTGAAGCTTTCTTT. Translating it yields CASSSGHLEAFF.

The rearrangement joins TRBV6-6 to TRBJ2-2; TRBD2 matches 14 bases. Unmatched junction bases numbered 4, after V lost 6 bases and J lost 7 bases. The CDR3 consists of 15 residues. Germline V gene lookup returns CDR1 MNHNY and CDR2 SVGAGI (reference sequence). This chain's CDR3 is CASSPGLAGVGELFF. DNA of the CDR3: TGTGCCAGCAGCCCGGGACTAGCGGGGGTCGGGGAGCTGTTTTTT.

As DNA, the CDR3 is TGTGCCAGCAGCCAAGTCCGTTCTAGCGGGGACCGCACAGATACGCAGTATTTT. Its translation: CASSQVRSSGDRTDTQYF. This chain joins TRBV3-1 (or the pseudogene TRBV3-2) and TRBJ2-3; 9 bases align to TRBD2. V lost 1 base, J lost 1 base, and 9 bases stayed unmatched. Per germline, CDR1 LGHDT and CDR2 YNNKEL (reference sequence). The CDR3 has 18 residues.

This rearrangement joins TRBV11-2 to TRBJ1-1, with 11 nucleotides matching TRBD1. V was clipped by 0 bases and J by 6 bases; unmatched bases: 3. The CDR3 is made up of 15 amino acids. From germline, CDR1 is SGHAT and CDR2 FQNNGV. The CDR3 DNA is TGTGCCAGCAGCTTAGAGGGACAGGGGGTCGCTGAAGCTTTCTTT. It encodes CASSLEGQGVAEAFF.

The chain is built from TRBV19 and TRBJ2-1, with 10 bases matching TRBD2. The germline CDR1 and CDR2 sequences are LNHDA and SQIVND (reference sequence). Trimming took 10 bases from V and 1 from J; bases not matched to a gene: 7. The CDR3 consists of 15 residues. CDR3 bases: TGTGCCACCCTCAAACTAGCGGGGTCCTACAATGAGCAGTTCTTC. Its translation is CATLKLAGSYNEQFF.

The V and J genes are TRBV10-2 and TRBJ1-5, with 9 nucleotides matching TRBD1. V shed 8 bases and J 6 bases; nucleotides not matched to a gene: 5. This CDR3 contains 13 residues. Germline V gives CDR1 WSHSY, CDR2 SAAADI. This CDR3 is CASSDRGSQPQHF. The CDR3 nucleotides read TGCGCCAGCTCGGACAGGGGCTCTCAGCCCCAGCATTTT.

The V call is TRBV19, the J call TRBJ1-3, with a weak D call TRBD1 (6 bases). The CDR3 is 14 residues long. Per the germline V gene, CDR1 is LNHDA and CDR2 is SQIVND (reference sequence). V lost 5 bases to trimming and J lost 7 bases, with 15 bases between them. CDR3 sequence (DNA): TGTGCCAGTAGTGTACAGGGAAGGGCGAACACCATATATTTT. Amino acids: CASSVQGRANTIYF.